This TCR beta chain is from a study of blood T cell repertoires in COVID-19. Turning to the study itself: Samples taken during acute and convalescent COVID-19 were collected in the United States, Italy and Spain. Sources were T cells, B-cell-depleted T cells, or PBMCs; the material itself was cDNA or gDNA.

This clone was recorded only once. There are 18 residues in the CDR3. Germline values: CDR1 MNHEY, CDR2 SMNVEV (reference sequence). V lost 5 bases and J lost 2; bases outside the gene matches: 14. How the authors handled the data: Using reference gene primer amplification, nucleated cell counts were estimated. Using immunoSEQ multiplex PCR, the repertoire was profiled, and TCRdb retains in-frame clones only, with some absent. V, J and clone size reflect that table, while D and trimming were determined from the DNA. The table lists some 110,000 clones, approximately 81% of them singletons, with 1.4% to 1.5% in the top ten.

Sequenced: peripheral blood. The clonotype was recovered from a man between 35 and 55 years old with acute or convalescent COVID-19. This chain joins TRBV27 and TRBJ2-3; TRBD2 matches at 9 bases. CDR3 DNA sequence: TGTGCCAGCAGTCAGACAGTGCCGGGACTAGCTTACACAGATACGCAGTATTTT. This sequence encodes CASSQTVPGLAYTDTQYF.